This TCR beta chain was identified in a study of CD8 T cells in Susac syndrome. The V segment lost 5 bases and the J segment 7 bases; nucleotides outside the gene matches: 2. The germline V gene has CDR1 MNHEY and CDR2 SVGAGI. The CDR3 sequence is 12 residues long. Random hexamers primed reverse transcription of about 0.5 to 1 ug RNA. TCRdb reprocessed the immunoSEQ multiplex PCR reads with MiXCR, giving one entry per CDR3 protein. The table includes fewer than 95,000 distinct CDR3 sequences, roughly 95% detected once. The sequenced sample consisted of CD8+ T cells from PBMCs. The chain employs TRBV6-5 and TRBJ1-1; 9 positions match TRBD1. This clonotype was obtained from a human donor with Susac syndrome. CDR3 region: CASSDRGNEAFF. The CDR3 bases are TGTGCCAGCAGTGACAGGGGGAATGAAGCTTTCTTT.